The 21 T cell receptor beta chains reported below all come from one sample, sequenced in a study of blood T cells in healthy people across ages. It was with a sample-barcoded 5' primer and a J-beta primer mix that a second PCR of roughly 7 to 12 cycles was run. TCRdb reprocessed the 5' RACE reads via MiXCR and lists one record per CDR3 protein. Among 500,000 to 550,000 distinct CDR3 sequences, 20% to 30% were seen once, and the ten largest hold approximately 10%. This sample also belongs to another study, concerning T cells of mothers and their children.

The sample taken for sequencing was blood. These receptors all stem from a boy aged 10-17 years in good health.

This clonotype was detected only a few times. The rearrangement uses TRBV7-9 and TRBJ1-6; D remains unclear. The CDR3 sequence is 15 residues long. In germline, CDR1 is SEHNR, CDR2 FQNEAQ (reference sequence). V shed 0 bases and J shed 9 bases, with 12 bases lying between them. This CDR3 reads CASSLASGISSPLHF. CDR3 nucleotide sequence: TGTGCCAGCAGCTTAGCGTCAGGCATCAGTTCACCCCTCCACTTT.

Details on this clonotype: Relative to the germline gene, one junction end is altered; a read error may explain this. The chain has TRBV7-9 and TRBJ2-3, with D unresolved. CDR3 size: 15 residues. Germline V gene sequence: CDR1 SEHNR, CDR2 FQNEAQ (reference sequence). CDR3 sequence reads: CTSSLGVPSTDTQYF. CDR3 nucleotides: TGTACCAGCAGCTTGGGCGTTCCTAGCACAGATACGCAGTATTTT.

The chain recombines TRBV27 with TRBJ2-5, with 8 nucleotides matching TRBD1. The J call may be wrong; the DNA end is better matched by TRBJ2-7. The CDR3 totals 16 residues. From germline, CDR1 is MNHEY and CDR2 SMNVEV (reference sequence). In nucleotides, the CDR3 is TGTGCCAGCAGTTTATACGACAGGGGCCCCCACTACGAGCAGTACTTC. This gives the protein CASSLYDRGPHYEQYF.

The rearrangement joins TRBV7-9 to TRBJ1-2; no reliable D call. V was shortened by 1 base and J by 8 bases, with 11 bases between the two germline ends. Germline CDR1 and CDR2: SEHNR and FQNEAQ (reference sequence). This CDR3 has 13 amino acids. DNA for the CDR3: TGTGCCAGCAGCTTAGACGGACCAGAAGGCTACACCTTC. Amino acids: CASSLDGPEGYTF.

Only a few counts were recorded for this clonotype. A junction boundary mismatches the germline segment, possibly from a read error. CDR3 loop: CASSRLSTNEKLLF. The CDR3, as DNA: TGCGCCAGCAGCCGACTATCAACTAATGAAAAACTGCTTTTT. The rearrangement uses TRBV4-1 and TRBJ1-4; D not resolved. CDR3 length: 14 residues. Germline assignment: CDR1 MGHRA and CDR2 YSYEKL.

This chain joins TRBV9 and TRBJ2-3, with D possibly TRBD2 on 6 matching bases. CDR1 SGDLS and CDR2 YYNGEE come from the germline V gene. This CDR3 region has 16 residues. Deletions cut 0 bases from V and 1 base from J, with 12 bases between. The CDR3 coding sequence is TGTGCCAGCAGCGTAGCCCAATCGGGGGGCACAGATACGCAGTATTTT. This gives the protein CASSVAQSGGTDTQYF.

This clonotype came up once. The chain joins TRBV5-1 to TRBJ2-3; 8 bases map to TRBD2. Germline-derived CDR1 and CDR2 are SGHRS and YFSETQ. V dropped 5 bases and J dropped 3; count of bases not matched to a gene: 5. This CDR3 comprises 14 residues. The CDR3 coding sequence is TGCGCCAGCAGAAGTATAGCGGGGACAGATACGCAGTATTTT. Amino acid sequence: CASRSIAGTDTQYF.

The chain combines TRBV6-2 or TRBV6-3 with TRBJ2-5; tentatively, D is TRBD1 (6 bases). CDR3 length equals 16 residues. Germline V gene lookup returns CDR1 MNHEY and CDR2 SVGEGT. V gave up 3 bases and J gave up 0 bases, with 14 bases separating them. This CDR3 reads CASSYRTAWYQETQYF. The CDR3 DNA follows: TGTGCCAGCAGTTATAGGACAGCGTGGTACCAAGAGACCCAGTACTTC.

The CDR3, as DNA: TGTGCCACCAGCATAGACACGAACACTGAAGCTTTCTTT. It codes for CATSIDTNTEAFF. The rearrangement links TRBV15 to TRBJ1-1; no clear D. The CDR3 consists of 13 residues. Germline lookup yields CDR1 LNHNV and CDR2 YYDKDF (reference sequence). V was cut by 4 bases and J by 1 base, with 7 bases left in between.

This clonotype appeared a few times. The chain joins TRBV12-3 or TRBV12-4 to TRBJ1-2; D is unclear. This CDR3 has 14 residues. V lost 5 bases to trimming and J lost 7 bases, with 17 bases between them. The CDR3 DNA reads TGTGCCAGCAGTCCCCTAAGGGATCCTCTTGGCTACACCTTC. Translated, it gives CASSPLRDPLGYTF.

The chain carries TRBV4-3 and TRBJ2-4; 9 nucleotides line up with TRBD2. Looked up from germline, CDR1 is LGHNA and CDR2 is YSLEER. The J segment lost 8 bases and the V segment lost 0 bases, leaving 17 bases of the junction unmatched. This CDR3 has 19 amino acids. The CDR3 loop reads CASSQEMPTAGGNTDIQYF. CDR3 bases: TGCGCCAGCAGCCAAGAAATGCCCACAGCGGGAGGTAATACTGACATTCAGTACTTC.

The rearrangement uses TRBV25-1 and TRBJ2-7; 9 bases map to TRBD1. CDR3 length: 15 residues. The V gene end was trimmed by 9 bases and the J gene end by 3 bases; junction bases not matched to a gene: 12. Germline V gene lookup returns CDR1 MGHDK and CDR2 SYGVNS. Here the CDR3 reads CASTFRDRVVYEQYF. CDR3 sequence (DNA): TGTGCCAGTACGTTCAGGGACAGGGTAGTCTACGAGCAGTACTTC.

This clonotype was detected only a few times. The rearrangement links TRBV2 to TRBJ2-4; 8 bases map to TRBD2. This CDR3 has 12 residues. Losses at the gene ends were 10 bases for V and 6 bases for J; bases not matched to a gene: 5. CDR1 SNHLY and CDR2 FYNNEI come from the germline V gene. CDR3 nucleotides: TGTGCCACCGGGGGGGAGGGAAACATTCAGTACTTC. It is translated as CATGGEGNIQYF.

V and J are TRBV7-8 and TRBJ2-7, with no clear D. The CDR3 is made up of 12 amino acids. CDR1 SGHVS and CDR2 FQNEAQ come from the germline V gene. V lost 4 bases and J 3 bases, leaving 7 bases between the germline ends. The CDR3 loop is CASSSARYEQYF. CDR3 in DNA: TGTGCCAGCAGCTCCGCCCGCTACGAGCAGTACTTC.

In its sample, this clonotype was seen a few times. The CDR3 DNA sequence: TGTGCCAGCAGCTTAACCGGGACAGGGTCTGATCAGCCCCAGCATTTT. This encodes CASSLTGTGSDQPQHF. This rearrangement joins TRBV5-5 to TRBJ1-5, with 9 nucleotides matching TRBD1. This CDR3 is built from 16 residues. Germline V gene data show CDR1 as SGHKS and CDR2 as YYEKEE (reference sequence). J lost 5 bases, V lost 2 bases, and 8 bases had no gene match.

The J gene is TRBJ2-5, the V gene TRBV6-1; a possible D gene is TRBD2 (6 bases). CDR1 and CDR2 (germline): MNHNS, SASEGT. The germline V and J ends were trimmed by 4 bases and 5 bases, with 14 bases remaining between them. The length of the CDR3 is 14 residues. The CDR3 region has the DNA TGTGCCAGCAGTGTCAGGACGGGGGTGGAGACCCAGTACTTC. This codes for CASSVRTGVETQYF.

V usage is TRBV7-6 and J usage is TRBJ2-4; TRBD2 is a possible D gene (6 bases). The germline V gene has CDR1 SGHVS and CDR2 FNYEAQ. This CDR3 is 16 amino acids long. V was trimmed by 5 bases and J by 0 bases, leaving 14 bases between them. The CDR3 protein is CASSPSKAGAKNIQYF. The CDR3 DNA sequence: TGTGCCAGCAGCCCGAGTAAAGCGGGAGCCAAAAACATTCAGTACTTC.

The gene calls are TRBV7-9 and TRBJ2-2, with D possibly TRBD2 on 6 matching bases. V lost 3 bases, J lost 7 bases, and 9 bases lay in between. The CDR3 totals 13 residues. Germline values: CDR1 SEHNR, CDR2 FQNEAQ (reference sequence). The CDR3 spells CASSLGLLGELFF. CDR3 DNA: TGTGCCAGCAGCTTGGGACTCCTCGGGGAGCTGTTTTTT.

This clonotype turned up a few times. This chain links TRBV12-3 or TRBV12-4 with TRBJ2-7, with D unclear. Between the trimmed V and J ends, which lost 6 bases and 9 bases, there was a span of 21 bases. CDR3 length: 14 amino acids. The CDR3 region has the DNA TGTGCCAGCAGGCCTACAGTTGATGTTACTCGGCAGTACTTC. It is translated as CASRPTVDVTRQYF.

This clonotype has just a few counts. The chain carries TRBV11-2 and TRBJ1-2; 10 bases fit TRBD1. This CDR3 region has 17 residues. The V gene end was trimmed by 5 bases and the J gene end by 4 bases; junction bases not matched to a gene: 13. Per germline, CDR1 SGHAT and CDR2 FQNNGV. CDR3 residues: CASSHTTGTGVPYGYTF. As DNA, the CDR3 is TGTGCCAGCAGCCATACGACCGGGACAGGGGTCCCCTATGGCTACACCTTC. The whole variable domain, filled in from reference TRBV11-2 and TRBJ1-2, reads EAGVAQSPRYKIIEKRQSVAFWCNPISGHATLYWYQQILGQGPKLLIQFQNNGVVDDSQLPKDRFSAERLKGVDSTLKIQPAKLEDSAVYLCASSHTTGTGVPYGYTFGSGTRLTVV.

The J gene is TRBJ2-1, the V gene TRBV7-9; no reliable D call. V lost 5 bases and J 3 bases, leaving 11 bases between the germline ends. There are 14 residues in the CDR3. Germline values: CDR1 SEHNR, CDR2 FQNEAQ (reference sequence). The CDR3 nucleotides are TGTGCCAGCAGCCCTAGGACCCACTACAATGAGCAGTTCTTC. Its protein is CASSPRTHYNEQFF.